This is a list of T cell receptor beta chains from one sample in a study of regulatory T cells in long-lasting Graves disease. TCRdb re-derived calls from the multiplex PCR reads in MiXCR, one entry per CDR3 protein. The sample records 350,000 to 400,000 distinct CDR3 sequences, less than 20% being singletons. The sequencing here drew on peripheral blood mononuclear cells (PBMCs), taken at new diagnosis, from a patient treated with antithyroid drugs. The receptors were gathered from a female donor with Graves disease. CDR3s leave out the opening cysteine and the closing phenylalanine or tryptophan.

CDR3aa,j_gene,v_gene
ASSFPGQAIPSNQPQH,TRBJ1-5,TRBV6-2/TRBV6-3
ASSRLAGTGELF,TRBJ2-2,TRBV12-3/TRBV12-4
ASSYPGTVNSPLH,TRBJ1-6,TRBV5-1
SVRQGGDTEAF,TRBJ1-1,TRBV29-1
ASSREPLAGGKLTYEQY,TRBJ2-7,TRBV19
ASSSTGRVDKAQETQY,TRBJ2-5,TRBV7-9
ASSMTGRDTEAF,TRBJ1-1,TRBV7-3
ASSAPGQAAGQPQH,TRBJ1-5,TRBV6-1
ASSFSGIEQY,TRBJ2-7,TRBV27
AISDLRSDNQPQH,TRBJ1-5,TRBV10-3